The 12 T cell receptor beta chains in this list originate from one sample, sequenced in a study of blood T cell repertoires in COVID-19. Profiling relied on immunoSEQ multiplex PCR, and the TCRdb table lists in-frame clones only, not all of them. The top ten hold less than 50% of the sample, which has about 36,000 clones, approximately 80% seen once. The sequencing sample was made of peripheral blood. The receptors shown here come from a human donor in a cohort sampled during active or convalescent COVID-19. The donor label of this sample is uncertain.

Only one count was recorded for this clone. The chain is built from TRBV6-1 and TRBJ2-6; D gene ambiguous. CDR1 and CDR2 from the germline V gene are MNHNS and SASEGT. The CDR3 covers 16 residues. Trimming pared 0 bases from V and 2 bases from J, leaving 8 bases between. The CDR3 loop is CASSEALAAGANVLTF. The DNA of the CDR3 is TGTGCCAGCAGTGAAGCGCTGGCAGCTGGGGCCAACGTCCTGACTTTC.

V gene TRBV7-2 combines with J gene TRBJ2-1, with TRBD2 matching 11 bases. The CDR3 covers 17 residues. Germline CDR1 reads SGHTA; CDR2 reads FQGNSA. V was pared by 4 bases and J by 8 bases, with 13 bases of the junction left unmatched. The CDR3 nucleotides read TGTGCCAGCAGCTCCCCACTGACTAGCGGGATCTTATATGAGCAGTTCTTC. Translation gives CASSSPLTSGILYEQFF.

The chain is built from TRBV27 and TRBJ1-6; D is undetermined. V was shortened by 8 bases and J by 5 bases, with 16 bases between the two germline ends. CDR1 MNHEY and CDR2 SMNVEV come from the germline V gene (reference sequence). This CDR3 has 15 amino acids. The CDR3 region is CASSRAMRNNSPLHF. CDR3 in DNA: TGTGCCAGCTCGCGAGCCATGAGAAATAATTCACCCCTCCACTTT.

This chain joins TRBV24-1 and TRBJ2-1; possibly TRBD2 for D (5 bases). Trimming shortened V by 9 bases and J by 4 bases, and 9 bases separated the two germline ends. This CDR3 spans 12 amino acids. Germline assignment: CDR1 KGHDR and CDR2 SFDVKD. The CDR3: CATVRGYNEQFF. The CDR3 DNA reads as TGTGCCACCGTTCGGGGATACAATGAGCAGTTCTTC.

J is TRBJ2-5 and V is TRBV3-1 (or the pseudogene TRBV3-2), with 8 nucleotides matching TRBD2. Germline assignment: CDR1 LGHDT and CDR2 YNNKEL (reference sequence). V was pared by 3 bases and J by 2 bases, with 5 bases of the junction left unmatched. CDR3 length: 15 residues. As DNA, the CDR3 is TGTGCCAGCAGCCACCCCCGGGGGGGGCAAGAGACCCAGTACTTC. Translating gives CASSHPRGGQETQYF.

The DNA of the CDR3 is TGCAGTGCTGCTAGCGAGCGCGAGCAGTACTTC. This encodes CSAASEREQYF. The rearrangement joins TRBV20-1 to TRBJ2-7, with D perhaps matching TRBD2 (6 bases). The V and J ends lost 5 bases and 6 bases respectively, with 11 bases between them. CDR1 is DFQATT and CDR2 is SNEGSKA in the germline V gene (reference sequence). The CDR3 has 11 amino acids.

J is TRBJ2-2 and V is TRBV6-2 or TRBV6-3; D gene uncertain. This CDR3 has 14 residues. The germline V and J ends were trimmed by 0 bases and 6 bases, with 8 bases remaining between them. Germline assignment: CDR1 MNHEY and CDR2 SVGEGT. CDR3 amino acids: CASSYSVAAGELFF. Here the CDR3 DNA reads TGTGCCAGCAGTTACTCAGTAGCCGCCGGGGAGCTGTTTTTT.

The chain links TRBV2 to TRBJ2-2, with D unclear. This CDR3 is built from 11 residues. Trimming cost V 6 bases and J 8 bases, with 7 bases left between them. CDR1 SNHLY and CDR2 FYNNEI come from the germline V gene. The CDR3 is CASRGIGELFF. The CDR3 DNA reads TGTGCCAGCAGGGGCATAGGGGAGCTGTTTTTT.

The rearrangement uses TRBV6-5 and TRBJ1-2; possible D gene TRBD1, 6 bases. The length of the CDR3 is 15 residues. Per germline, CDR1 MNHEY and CDR2 SVGAGI. The germline V and J ends were trimmed by 7 bases and 2 bases, with 17 bases remaining between them. Written as DNA, the CDR3 is TGTGCCAGCACTGCTAAACCGGGACAAAACTATGGCTACACCTTC. Translating gives CASTAKPGQNYGYTF.

About this clone itself: One junction end disagrees with the germline gene, perhaps due to a read error. V gene TRBV4-2 combines with J gene TRBJ1-2; 10 nucleotides line up with TRBD1. Germline V CDR1 and CDR2: LGHNA, YNFKEQ. The CDR3 totals 15 residues. This chain's CDR3 is CASSQDPGQGYAYTF. The CDR3, as DNA: TGTGCCAGCAGCCAAGATCCGGGACAGGGGTATGCCTACACCTTC.

The chain uses TRBV4-2 and TRBJ1-6; no reliable D call. V was pared by 3 bases and J by 0 bases, with 3 bases between. The CDR3 extends over 14 amino acids. Germline CDR1 and CDR2: LGHNA and YNFKEQ. The CDR3 protein is CASSQSSYNSPLHF. The CDR3 DNA is TGTGCCAGCAGCCAGAGCTCCTATAATTCACCCCTCCACTTT.

The chain recombines TRBV4-3 with TRBJ1-3; perhaps TRBD1 as D (6 bases). Trimming stripped 4 bases from V and 3 bases from J, with 10 bases between. Germline loops: CDR1 LGHNA, CDR2 YSLEER. The CDR3 is made up of 14 amino acids. The CDR3 loop reads CASSRGHDGNTIYF. The CDR3 DNA follows: TGCGCCAGCAGCCGGGGGCATGATGGAAACACCATATATTTT.